A selection of T cell receptor beta chains follows, all from one sample in a study of regulatory T cells in long-lasting Graves disease. TCRdb reprocessed the multiplex PCR reads with MiXCR, giving one entry per CDR3 protein. The data hold about 420,000 distinct CDR3 sequences, with over 15% observed a single time. These data were likewise used in another study, on T cells in Graves' hyperthyroidism and ophthalmopathy.

Material: peripheral blood mononuclear cells (PBMCs), obtained at new diagnosis, from a patient treated with antithyroid drugs. The receptors here all came from a woman under 30 with Graves disease. CDR3s include the opening cysteine and the closing phenylalanine or tryptophan. Each record gives: D gene, clone size, J gene, V gene, CDR3 protein, CDR3 DNA. A D gene is named only where the DNA matches it firmly. For some rows the clone size is stated as once, few or many, or as a class when expanded; others skip it.

-	few	TRBJ2-3	TRBV27	CASSWGTFDTQYF	TGTGCCAGCAGTTGGGGGACTTTCGATACGCAGTATTTT
TRBD1	many	TRBJ2-2	TRBV20-1	CSVQGQGAGELFF	TGCAGTGTCCAGGGACAGGGGGCCGGGGAGCTGTTTTTT
-	many	TRBJ2-3	TRBV3-1	CASSYGPNTDTQYF	TGTGCCAGCAGCTATGGACCCAACACAGATACGCAGTATTTT
-	many	TRBJ2-2	TRBV13	CASSLDRTGELFF	TGTGCCAGCAGCTTGGATAGAACCGGGGAGCTGTTTTTT
-	many	TRBJ2-3	TRBV18	CASSPPGGYTDTQYF	TGTGCCAGCTCACCACCGGGCGGATACACAGATACGCAGTATTTT
-	-	TRBJ2-5	TRBV6-2/TRBV6-3	CASSYSRFQETQYF	TGTGCCAGCAGTTACTCGCGGTTTCAAGAGACCCAGTACTTC
-	-	TRBJ2-5	TRBV12-3/TRBV12-4	CASSDLGRQETQYF	TGCGCCAGCAGTGACCTGGGACGCCAAGAGACCCAGTACTTC
-	many	TRBJ2-7	TRBV11-3	CASSSGTDNEQYF	TGTGCCAGCAGCTCAGGGACTGACAACGAGCAGTACTTC
-	-	TRBJ1-3	TRBV6-2/TRBV6-3	CASRPQSAGNTIYF	TGTGCCAGCAGGCCCCAAAGCGCTGGAAACACCATATATTTT
-	many	TRBJ2-1	TRBV11-2	CASSPYVRGASYNEQFF	TGTGCCAGCAGCCCCTACGTCAGGGGTGCCTCCTACAATGAGCAGTTCTTC
-	many	TRBJ2-3	TRBV3-1	CASSHSSGSLAQYF	TGTGCCAGCAGCCATTCAAGTGGTAGTCTGGCGCAGTATTTT
TRBD2	few	TRBJ2-7	TRBV30	CAWSTLAGLTSYEQYF	TGTGCCTGGAGTACACTAGCGGGACTTACATCCTACGAGCAGTACTTC
TRBD2	many	TRBJ2-1	TRBV7-2	CASSRLASYNEQFF	TGTGCCAGCAGCCGACTAGCGTCCTACAATGAGCAGTTCTTC
-	many	TRBJ1-1	TRBV2	CASSEGGGGFDTEAFF	TGTGCCAGCAGTGAAGGGGGTGGAGGATTTGACACTGAAGCTTTCTTT
-	-	TRBJ1-4	TRBV27	CAGRLGGKLFF	TGTGCCGGCAGGCTTGGGGGAAAACTGTTTTTT
-	many	TRBJ2-7	TRBV7-2	CASSLARVQGSYEQYF	TGTGCCAGCAGCTTAGCGCGGGTACAGGGCTCCTACGAGCAGTACTTC
TRBD2	many	TRBJ2-3	TRBV9	CASSADGTPGGDTQYF	TGTGCCAGCAGCGCCGACGGGACCCCGGGGGGAGATACGCAGTATTTT
-	-	TRBJ1-2	TRBV7-9	CASSARSLYGYTF	TGTGCCAGCAGCGCCAGGAGTTTGTATGGCTACACCTTC
TRBD2	-	TRBJ2-1	TRBV29-1	CSVRQGLAVSYNEQFF	TGCAGCGTCCGACAAGGACTAGCGGTTTCCTACAATGAGCAGTTCTTC
-	few	TRBJ2-3	TRBV4-1	CASSQDGQGSDTQYF	TGCGCCAGCAGCCAAGATGGGCAGGGGTCAGATACGCAGTATTTT
-	many	TRBJ2-7	TRBV28	CASKGTGTVMSEQYF	TGTGCCAGCAAAGGGACCGGGACTGTAATGTCCGAGCAGTACTTC
-	many	TRBJ1-1	TRBV28	CASSLTGTFGGTEAFF	TGTGCCAGCAGTTTAACCGGGACTTTTGGTGGCACTGAAGCTTTCTTT
-	-	TRBJ2-1	TRBV27	CASSLSSWGSPYSEQFF	TGTGCCAGCAGTTTATCTAGTTGGGGATCTCCCTACAGTGAGCAGTTCTTC
TRBD2	many	TRBJ2-7	TRBV20-1	CSARTSGAHEQYF	TGCAGTGCGAGGACTAGCGGCGCCCACGAGCAGTACTTC
TRBD1	-	TRBJ1-3	TRBV20-1	CSAGDSSGNTIYF	TGCAGTGCTGGGGACAGCTCTGGAAACACCATATATTTT
TRBD2	few	TRBJ2-1	TRBV20-1	CSVSGVGTSYNEQFF	TGCAGTGTGAGCGGGGTAGGGACCTCCTACAATGAGCAGTTCTTC
-	-	TRBJ2-1	TRBV24-1	CATSGMRGAYNEQFF	TGTGCCACCAGTGGGATGAGGGGTGCCTACAATGAGCAGTTCTTC
TRBD2	many	TRBJ2-5	TRBV24-1	CATSDGLGLGTQYF	TGTGCCACCAGTGATGGACTAGGGCTGGGGACCCAGTACTTC
-	many	TRBJ2-7	TRBV4-1	CASSQGISLIYEQYF	TGCGCCAGCAGCCAAGGTATTAGTTTGATCTACGAGCAGTACTTC
TRBD1	-	TRBJ2-7	TRBV20-1	CSAPGQGAAFREQYF	TGCAGTGCGCCGGGACAGGGGGCGGCGTTCCGTGAACAGTACTTC
-	-	TRBJ2-1	TRBV28	CASSQDSLDQAYNEQFF	TGTGCCAGCAGCCAAGACAGCCTCGACCAGGCCTACAATGAGCAGTTCTTC
TRBD2	many	TRBJ2-3	TRBV30	CAWRLLAGPTDTQYF	TGTGCCTGGAGATTACTAGCGGGACCCACAGATACGCAGTATTTT
-	-	TRBJ1-2	TRBV29-1	CSVEGDLGTTYDYTF	TGCAGCGTAGAAGGAGATCTCGGGACAACTTATGACTACACCTTC
-	-	TRBJ2-1	TRBV3-2	CASSQEKGRRYNEQFF	TGTGCCAGCAGCCAAGAGAAGGGGAGACGGTACAATGAGCAGTTCTTC
TRBD2	-	TRBJ2-1	TRBV12-3/TRBV12-4	CASSLQLAGGGNEQFF	TGTGCCAGCAGTTTACAACTAGCGGGAGGGGGCAATGAGCAGTTCTTC
-	many	TRBJ1-4	TRBV7-2	CASSSAPTTNEKLFF	TGTGCCAGCAGCTCAGCACCTACAACTAATGAAAAACTGTTTTTT
-	few	TRBJ1-5	TRBV28	CASIKSNQPQHF	TGTGCCAGCATTAAGAGCAATCAGCCCCAGCATTTT
-	few	TRBJ2-1	TRBV4-2	CASSQERISYEQFF	TGTGCCAGCAGCCAAGAACGAATAAGCTATGAGCAGTTCTTC
-	-	TRBJ1-6	TRBV20-1	CSARGGNNSPLHF	TGCAGTGCTAGAGGTGGGAATAATTCACCCCTCCACTTT
-	many	TRBJ1-1	TRBV4-3	CASSQDPGTVNTEAFF	TGCGCCAGCAGCCAAGACCCCGGGACGGTGAACACTGAAGCTTTCTTT
TRBD2	few	TRBJ2-1	TRBV19	CASSILGTSGRARKEQFF	TGTGCCAGTAGTATACTCGGGACTAGCGGGAGGGCTCGGAAAGAGCAGTTCTTC
-	-	TRBJ1-1	TRBV5-1	CASSLEQQANTEAFF	TGCGCCAGCAGCTTGGAACAGCAAGCGAACACTGAAGCTTTCTTT
-	-	TRBJ1-6	TRBV9	CASSLWEGVNSPLHF	TGTGCCAGCAGCCTATGGGAGGGGGTTAATTCACCCCTCCACTTT
-	few	TRBJ1-6	TRBV27	CASTDYTGSPLHF	TGTGCCAGCACGGACTACACGGGATCACCCCTCCACTTT
-	-	TRBJ2-6	TRBV19	CASSTPTANVLTF	TGTGCCAGTAGTACCCCGACGGCCAACGTCCTGACTTTC
TRBD1	-	TRBJ1-6	TRBV7-9	CASSSGQGNSPLHF	TGTGCCAGCAGCTCCGGACAGGGTAACTCACCCCTCCACTTT
-	few	TRBJ2-7	TRBV5-6	CASSRDNYEQYF	TGTGCCAGCAGCAGGGACAACTACGAGCAGTACTTC
-	-	TRBJ1-5	TRBV20-1	CSARDRGAAQHF	TGCAGTGCTAGAGATCGTGGGGCTGCCCAGCATTTT
-	many	TRBJ1-6	TRBV14	CASSLGFTGSPLHF	TGTGCCAGCAGCCTCGGGTTCACTGGGTCACCCCTCCACTTT
-	many	TRBJ2-7	TRBV27	CASSPRRSTYEQYF	TGTGCCAGCAGTCCCCGGAGGTCTACCTACGAGCAGTACTTC
TRBD2	-	TRBJ2-3	TRBV4-1	CASSQGVTSGTNTQYF	TGCGCCAGCAGCCAAGGTGTAACTAGCGGGACAAATACGCAGTATTTT
-	many	TRBJ2-7	TRBV15	CATSRDRGLGDPYEQYF	TGTGCCACCAGCAGAGATCGAGGCCTAGGAGACCCCTACGAGCAGTACTTC